This TCR beta chain was found in a study of T cell responses to AZD1222 COVID-19 vaccine. Overall study results and limits: Across the whole spike, CD4 TCRs peaked at regions 160-218 and 743-854. At baseline, seropositivity was found in only six AZD1222 recipients. It should be noted that donors were predominantly white British and more often female, and clonal diversity was possibly underestimated. Nearly half of unique spike-specific TCRs reportedly avoided B.1.351 and B.1.1.7 mutated regions.

The data were produced by immunoSEQ multiplex PCR, yet TCRdb's version contains in-frame clones alone and is incomplete. The repertoire consists of approximately 110,000 clones, with about nine tenths occurring once and the leading ten covering about 7.5%. This clone occurred once. No antigen is known for it. The CDR3 has 16 residues. Trimming removed 6 bases from V and 3 bases from J; junction bases left unmatched: 6. CDR1 LNHDA and CDR2 SQIVND come from the germline V gene (reference sequence). This receptor was taken from an adult who received the AZD1222 COVID-19 vaccine. The specimen comprised peripheral blood, sampled 28 days after the second AZD1222 dose. The J gene is TRBJ2-6, the V gene TRBV19; 9 bases map to TRBD1. The CDR3 nucleotides read TGTGCCAGTAGGGACAGGGGCACGGGTGGGGCCAACGTCCTGACTTTC. Translation gives CASRDRGTGGANVLTF.